Sequencing of this T cell receptor (beta chain) was carried out in a study of T-cell reconstitution after alpha-beta-depleted transplantation in children. Unique molecular identifiers were used in preparing the TCRbeta library. One entry per CDR3 protein, called by TCRdb with MiXCR from the PCR reads. The sample includes about 180,000 distinct CDR3 sequences, around 10% of them seen just once. J was trimmed by 1 base and V by 6 bases; bases with no gene match: 5. CDR1 and CDR2 from the germline V gene are ENHRY and SYGVKD. CDR3 length equals 15 residues. This clonotype was seen at least ten times. This clonotype was obtained from a boy younger than 10 with acute myeloid leukemia, due to receive a stem cell transplant. The chain combines TRBV10-3 with TRBJ2-2; 7 bases line up with TRBD1. Material: PBMCs, obtained before TCRalphabeta/CD19-depleted stem cell transplant. The CDR3 nucleotides are TGTGCCATCAGCCCAGACAGGGAGAACACCGGGGAGCTGTTTTTT. Translated: CAISPDRENTGELFF.